The entry below describes one T cell receptor beta chain. Its antigen is not known. These data originate in a study of graft-versus-host responses after intestinal transplantation. Study in general: Grafts were multivisceral, liver-intestinal, or isolated intestinal.

Only in-frame clones appear in the TCRdb table, and some are missing; sequencing was by immunoSEQ multiplex PCR. The sample carries roughly 100,000 clones, roughly 87% recorded once. Study-wide findings and caveats: Circulating GvH clone levels at their peak were associated with HvG declines (early post-transplant). Ileal or blood samples showed some GvH clones first, and such clones were also found in recipient marrow. High graft-versus-host to host-versus-graft clonal ratios were found in allografts of patients who had graft-donor T cell macrochimerism.

CDR1 and CDR2 (germline): SGHNT, YYREEE (reference sequence). The CDR3 covers 14 residues. V was clipped by 3 bases and J by 1 base; unmatched bases: 2. The source is a human donor who received an intestinal transplant. Material: unstimulated CD4+ T cells sorted from spleen or lymph node cells, obtained before intestinal transplant. This chain connects TRBV5-4 to TRBJ1-1, with TRBD1 matching over 8 bases. The CDR3 DNA sequence: TGTGCCAGCAGCTCGACAGGGGAGAACACTGAAGCTTTCTTT. Its translation is CASSSTGENTEAFF.